The clone carrying this T cell receptor (beta chain) has only a few counts. Antigen: not known. There are 13 residues in the CDR3. V lost 5 bases and J lost 5, with 13 bases in between. Germline V CDR1 and CDR2: SGHAT, FQDESV (reference sequence). The data belong to a study of regulatory T cells in long-lasting Graves disease. Arm-PCR of CDR3 regions with iRepertoire HTBI primers generated TCR beta libraries. TCRdb re-analysed the multiplex PCR reads in MiXCR, keeping a single row per CDR3 protein. This sample has about 660,000 distinct CDR3 sequences; around 30% occur once, and the top ten carry under 50%. Study observations and caveats: Newly diagnosed disease favored TRBV20-1 and TRBJ2-1 over persistent disease.

The time point denotes: persistent/refractory GD, antithyroid drugs over 5 years with positive TRAb. After RNA was extracted from PBMCs, the TCR library was made from it. From each patient, around 9 milliliters of peripheral blood was drawn and collected into an EDTA anticoagulant tube. The sequences come from peripheral blood mononuclear cells (PBMCs), collected when the disease was refractory, from a patient treated with antithyroid drugs. The rearrangement uses TRBV11-1 and TRBJ2-7; maybe TRBD1 (6 bases). This clonotype was obtained from a female donor with Graves disease. The CDR3 loop is CASSPGQRHEQYF. The CDR3 bases are TGTGCCAGCAGCCCAGGACAGCGGCACGAGCAGTACTTC.